This TCR beta chain stems from a study of blood T cell repertoires in COVID-19. The overall study: Italy, Spain and the United States were the sources of the convalescent and acute COVID-19 samples. Sources were T cells, B-cell-depleted T cells, or PBMCs; the material itself was cDNA or gDNA.

The CDR3 has 17 amino acids. Germline-derived CDR1 and CDR2 are KGHDR and SFDVKD. V shed 3 bases, J shed 2 bases, and the junction held 8 bases outside the gene matches. As handled by the study authors: Amplification of reference gene primers was used by the study to estimate nucleated cell counts. Method: immunoSEQ multiplex PCR; TCRdb's copy keeps in-frame clones and lacks some. The V and J calls and clone size are taken from that table; D and trimming were inferred from the DNA. Of about 29,000 clones listed, roughly 84% are singletons. The sample consisted of peripheral blood. The TCR originated in a man at least 80 years old with active COVID-19. This chain connects TRBV24-1 to TRBJ2-7; 11 positions match TRBD2. The CDR3: CATSDPPTSGETYEQYF. The DNA for the CDR3 is TGTGCCACCAGTGATCCCCCGACTAGCGGGGAAACCTACGAGCAGTACTTC.